This T cell receptor beta chain was sequenced during a study of blood T cells in healthy people across ages. Study in general: About one barcoded beta molecule was captured per two T cells (by template switching).

There are 14 residues in the CDR3. Deletions cut 5 bases from V and 3 bases from J, with 11 bases between. Germline assignment: CDR1 MNHEY and CDR2 SMNVEV (reference sequence). Together with a sample-barcoded 5' primer, a J-beta primer mix was included in a second PCR lasting about 6 to 12 cycles. MiXCR, run by TCRdb on the 5' RACE reads, gives a single entry per CDR3 protein. The table has 1.5 million to 1.9 million distinct CDR3 sequences, 42% seen once. The TCR was taken from a young woman in good health. This chain links TRBV27 with TRBJ1-5; possibly TRBD1 for D (5 bases). What was sequenced was blood. DNA for the CDR3: TGTGCCAGCAGTACTCGGGACCCCAATCAGCCCCAGCATTTT. Translating it yields CASSTRDPNQPQHF.